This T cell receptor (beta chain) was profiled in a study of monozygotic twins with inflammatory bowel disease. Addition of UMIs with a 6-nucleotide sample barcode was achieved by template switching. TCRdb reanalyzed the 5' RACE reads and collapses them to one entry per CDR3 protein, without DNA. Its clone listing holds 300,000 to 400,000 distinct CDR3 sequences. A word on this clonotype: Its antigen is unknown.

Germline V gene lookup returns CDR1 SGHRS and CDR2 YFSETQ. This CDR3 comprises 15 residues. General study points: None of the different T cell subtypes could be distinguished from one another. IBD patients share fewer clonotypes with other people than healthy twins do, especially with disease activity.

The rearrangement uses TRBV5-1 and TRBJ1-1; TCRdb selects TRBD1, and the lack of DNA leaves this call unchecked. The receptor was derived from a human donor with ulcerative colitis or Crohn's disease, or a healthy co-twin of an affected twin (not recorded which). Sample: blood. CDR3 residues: CASSYHRDSSPEAFF.